This T cell receptor beta chain was found in a study of cytomegalovirus exposure and HLA in healthy donors. Regarding the study as a whole: Cytomegalovirus-associated status was assigned to 164 TCR beta chains. In a later analysis, a missense DCLRE1C variant was linked to TCR beta V- and J-gene trimming. According to an earlier analysis, most TCR beta V segments yielded productive rearrangements about 87% or about 30% of the time.

PCR primers comprised 60 Vbeta and 13 Jbeta primers. The data were produced by immunoSEQ multiplex PCR, yet TCRdb's version contains in-frame clones alone and is incomplete. The sample holds over 150,000 clones; 65% to 80% are singletons and the top ten take about 3.4%. The CDR3 is made up of 15 amino acids. Germline CDR1 is LNHDA and CDR2 is SQIVND (reference sequence). The V end was cut by 3 bases, the J end by 3 bases, with 15 bases between. Points on this clone: The antigen is undetermined.

The chain links TRBV19 to TRBJ2-7; a weak D match, TRBD1 (5 bases). This receptor was obtained from a woman between 50 and 59 years old in good health and CMV-seropositive. The sequencing sample was made of PBMCs. CDR3 bases: TGTGCCAGTAGTATTAGAGTTGGGGCGGACTACGAGCAGTACTTC. It is translated as CASSIRVGADYEQYF.